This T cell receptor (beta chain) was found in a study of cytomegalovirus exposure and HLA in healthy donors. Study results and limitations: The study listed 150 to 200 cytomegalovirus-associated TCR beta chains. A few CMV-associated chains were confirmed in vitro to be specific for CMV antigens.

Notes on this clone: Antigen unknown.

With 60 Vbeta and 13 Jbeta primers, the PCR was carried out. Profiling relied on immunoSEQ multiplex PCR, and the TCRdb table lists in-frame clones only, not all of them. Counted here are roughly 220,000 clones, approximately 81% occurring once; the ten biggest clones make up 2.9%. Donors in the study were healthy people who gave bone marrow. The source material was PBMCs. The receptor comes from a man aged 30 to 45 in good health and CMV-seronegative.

CDR3 amino acids: CASRHRVSYNSPLHF. In DNA form, the CDR3 reads TGTGCCAGCAGACACAGGGTGTCCTATAATTCACCCCTCCACTTT. The chain combines TRBV27 with TRBJ1-6, with a tentative D call TRBD1 (6 bases). This CDR3 has 15 residues. Germline V lookup: CDR1 MNHEY, CDR2 SMNVEV (reference sequence). V lost 6 bases and J 1 base, leaving 10 bases between the germline ends.